What follows is one T cell receptor beta chain and its context. Its antigen is currently unknown. These data are taken from a study of cytomegalovirus exposure and HLA in healthy donors. Whole-study findings and limits: In an earlier analysis, productive rearrangement rates for most beta V segments clustered near 87% or 30%. One variant, a missense change in DCLRE1C, was linked in a later analysis to TCR beta V- and J-gene trimming. Researchers reported that a few CMV-associated chains were confirmed in vitro as CMV antigen-specific. Looking again later, the authors saw that most CMV-associated TCR beta chains seemed HLA-restricted.

Primers included in the PCR were 60 Vbeta and 13 Jbeta primers. Only in-frame clones appear in the TCRdb table, and some are missing; sequencing was by immunoSEQ multiplex PCR. The sample includes some 190,000 clones, around nine tenths of them seen just once. The CDR3 covers 14 residues. In germline, CDR1 is MNHEY, CDR2 SMNVEV (reference sequence). V was pared by 5 bases and J by 6 bases, with 6 bases of the junction left unmatched. The receptor was derived from a woman between 18 and 29 years old in good health and CMV-seronegative. The material sequenced was PBMCs. This chain joins TRBV27 and TRBJ2-7; 11 bases line up with TRBD2. CDR3 sequence reads: CASSPLAGGGEQYF. The CDR3 DNA is TGTGCCAGCAGTCCCCTAGCGGGAGGTGGCGAGCAGTACTTC.